One sample yielded the 27 T cell receptor beta chains listed below, sequenced in a study of T-cell reconstitution after alpha-beta-depleted transplantation in children. It was with unique molecular identifiers that the TCRbeta library was prepared. TCRdb re-analysed the PCR reads in MiXCR, keeping a single row per CDR3 protein. Of almost 500,000 distinct CDR3 sequences listed, 10% are singletons. The source material was PBMCs, sampled before TCRalphabeta/CD19-depleted stem cell transplant. All receptors come from a child aged 2 to 15 with inherited bone marrow failure, due to receive a stem cell transplant.

The chain is built from TRBV3-1 and TRBJ1-5, with D perhaps matching TRBD1 (6 bases). The V end lost 8 bases, the J end lost 0 bases, and 23 bases lay between the germline ends. The germline V gene has CDR1 LGHDT and CDR2 YNNKEL (reference sequence). CDR3 size: 18 residues. CDR3: CASCSRTDSWYSNQPQHF. In DNA form, the CDR3 reads TGTGCCAGCTGTTCCCGGACAGATAGTTGGTATAGCAATCAGCCCCAGCATTTT.

This clonotype was counted many times. The chain uses TRBV5-1 and TRBJ2-1; TRBD2 matches at 7 bases. V shed 4 bases and J 7 bases; nucleotides not matched to a gene: 5. CDR1 SGHRS and CDR2 YFSETQ come from the germline V gene. This CDR3 comprises 13 residues. The CDR3 here is CASSEREWNEQFF. The CDR3 DNA reads TGCGCCAGCAGCGAGCGGGAATGGAATGAGCAGTTCTTC.

This clonotype was found many times. An end of the junction differs from the germline gene, which may be a read error. This chain joins TRBV25-1 and TRBJ1-2, with 7 positions matching TRBD1. The CDR3 loop spans 11 amino acids. The germline gives CDR1 MGHDK, CDR2 SYGVNS. The CDR3 DNA sequence: TGTGCCAGCAGTGGACGACAGGGTATCGCCTTC. Translating gives CASSGRQGIAF.

In its sample, this clonotype was seen many times. The gene calls are TRBV4-3 and TRBJ2-1; D is tentatively TRBD1 or TRBD2 (6 bases each). This CDR3 has 14 amino acids. Germline V CDR1 and CDR2: LGHNA, YSLEER. Trimming cost V 0 bases and J 8 bases, with 11 bases left between them. CDR3 in amino acids: CASSQDTGAYEQFF. The DNA for the CDR3 is TGCGCCAGCAGCCAAGATACGGGGGCTTATGAGCAGTTCTTC.

This sequence joins TRBV29-1 and TRBJ1-5; D ambiguous. The CDR3 sequence is 13 residues long. Trimming stripped 1 base from V and 7 bases from J, with 11 bases between. The germline CDR1 and CDR2 sequences are SQVTM and ANQGSEA. The CDR3: CSVEVRLGQPQHF. The CDR3 DNA is TGCAGCGTTGAAGTCCGATTAGGGCAGCCCCAGCATTTT.

This clonotype showed up just a few times. This chain connects TRBV4-3 to TRBJ1-1; the D gene is possibly TRBD1 (6 bases). Trimming pared 0 bases from V and 7 bases from J, leaving 15 bases between. This CDR3 contains 15 residues. Germline CDR1 LGHNA, CDR2 YSLEER. The CDR3 spells CASSQDPDRRGEAFF. The DNA of the CDR3 is TGCGCCAGCAGCCAAGATCCCGACAGGAGGGGTGAAGCTTTCTTT.

This clonotype was counted between two and nine times. The junction and the germline gene differ at one end; a read error may be behind it. The CDR3 coding sequence is TGCAGTACTAGCAGGACTAGCGTGTACCAAGAGACCCAGTACTTC. Encoded protein: CSTSRTSVYQETQYF. The chain uses TRBV20-1 and TRBJ2-5; 9 positions match TRBD2. The CDR3 is 15 residues long. Germline CDR1 reads DFQATT; CDR2 reads SNEGSKA (reference sequence).

About this clonotype: A read error may explain this, as a much larger clone is one base away. V gene TRBV27 combines with J gene TRBJ1-6; D is uncertain. Germline CDR1 is MNHEY and CDR2 is SMNVEV (reference sequence). This CDR3 is built from 15 residues. Trimming pared 4 bases from V and 6 bases from J, leaving 13 bases between. The CDR3 region is CASSSDLASNSPLHF. DNA of the CDR3: TGTGCCAGCAGTTCCGACCTCGCCTCTAATTCACCCCTCCACTTT.

This clonotype was counted a few times. This chain uses TRBV30 with TRBJ1-1, with D unresolved. The germline V gene encodes CDR1 GTSNPN and CDR2 SVGIG (reference sequence). V was shortened by 0 bases and J by 1 base, with 12 bases between the two germline ends. This CDR3 is built from 15 residues. The CDR3 sequence: CAWSVFPMGNTEAFF. CDR3 coding DNA: TGTGCCTGGAGTGTATTCCCGATGGGGAACACTGAAGCTTTCTTT.

This clonotype has at least ten counts. V gene TRBV12-3 or TRBV12-4 combines with J gene TRBJ2-1; no reliable D call. The CDR3 is 12 residues long. Trimming stripped 4 bases from V and 10 bases from J, with 11 bases between. This chain's CDR3 is CASSSSSREQFF. CDR3 coding DNA: TGTGCCAGCAGTTCCTCTTCGCGGGAGCAGTTCTTC.

This clonotype showed up many times. The rearrangement uses TRBV29-1 and TRBJ2-6, with unresolved D. The CDR3 has 12 amino acids. Trimming stripped 5 bases from V and 1 base from J, with 3 bases between. Germline CDR1 is SQVTM and CDR2 is ANQGSEA. The CDR3 loop is CSVNSGANVLTF. CDR3 nucleotide sequence: TGCAGCGTTAATTCTGGGGCCAACGTCCTGACTTTC. Drawing the rest from reference TRBV29-1 and TRBJ2-6, the complete variable domain is SAVISQKPSRDICQRGTSLTIQCQVDSQVTMMFWYRQQPGQSLTLIATANQGSEATYESGFVIDKFPISRPNLTFSTLTVSNMSPEDSSIYLCSVNSGANVLTFGAGSRLTVL.

This clonotype was detected ten times or more. The gene calls are TRBV12-3 or TRBV12-4 and TRBJ2-1; TRBD2 aligns across 8 bases. J was trimmed by 5 bases and V by 3 bases; bases with no gene match: 6. The CDR3 extends over 15 amino acids. The CDR3 bases are TGTGCCAGCAGTTTGATACCAGCGGGAGACAATGAGCAGTTCTTC. Its protein is CASSLIPAGDNEQFF.

The table lists this clonotype with many counts. The germline gene is not matched at one end of the junction; a read error may be the cause. The chain has TRBV7-7 and TRBJ2-2; 7 positions match TRBD1. Germline CDR1 SSHAT, CDR2 FNYEAQ (reference sequence). The CDR3 length is 17 residues. CDR3 loop: CASSPRDSPRDTGELFF. In DNA form, the CDR3 reads TGTGCTAGCAGCCCCAGGGACAGCCCAAGGGACACCGGGGAGCTGTTTTTT.

The chain couples TRBV4-3 to TRBJ2-7, with a weak D call TRBD1 (5 bases). The CDR3 consists of 14 residues. V shed 1 base and J shed 5 bases, with 12 bases lying between them. CDR1 and CDR2 from the germline V gene are LGHNA and YSLEER. CDR3 region: CASSQARVGNEQYF. In nucleotides, the CDR3 is TGCGCCAGCAGCCAAGCCAGGGTCGGCAACGAGCAGTACTTC.

The sample holds many counts of this clonotype. The rearrangement joins TRBV29-1 to TRBJ2-7; 9 bases map to TRBD2. The ends lost 6 bases at V and 7 bases at J; junction bases unmatched: 13. This CDR3 has 14 amino acids. In germline, CDR1 is SQVTM, CDR2 ANQGSEA. The CDR3 reads CSVTFAGGTGEQYF. Here the CDR3 DNA reads TGCAGCGTGACCTTCGCGGGAGGGACTGGTGAGCAGTACTTC.

This clonotype was detected ten times or more. V gene TRBV12-3 or TRBV12-4 combines with J gene TRBJ2-7; 13 bases are shared with TRBD2. V was clipped by 5 bases and J by 5 bases; unmatched bases: 6. There are 15 residues in the CDR3. CDR3 nucleotides: TGTGCCAGCAGTCGGACTAGCGGGAGAGGCGACGAGCAGTACTTC. Translation: CASSRTSGRGDEQYF.

The sample holds many counts of this clonotype. The CDR3 DNA follows: TGTGCCAGCAGCCTCGACACCTATGGCTACACCTTC. The encoded protein is CASSLDTYGYTF. The V gene is TRBV7-2, the J gene TRBJ1-2; D gene ambiguous. There are 12 residues in the CDR3. Germline assignment: CDR1 SGHTA and CDR2 FQGNSA. V lost 5 bases to trimming and J lost 4 bases, with 8 bases between them.

This clonotype has a count of ten or more. The chain employs TRBV12-3 or TRBV12-4 and TRBJ2-7, with TRBD2 as a possible D gene (6 bases). Trimming removed 3 bases from V and 0 bases from J, with 9 bases in between. The CDR3 has 14 residues. The CDR3 sequence is CASSFGGPSYEQYF. CDR3 nucleotide sequence: TGTGCCAGCAGTTTCGGGGGTCCCTCCTACGAGCAGTACTTC.

There are many counts of this clonotype. V gene TRBV13 combines with J gene TRBJ2-3, with 11 nucleotides matching TRBD2. V gave up 5 bases and J gave up 5 bases; unmatched junction bases: 15. Germline V gives CDR1 PRHDT, CDR2 FYEKMQ (reference sequence). This CDR3 comprises 18 residues. The CDR3 loop is CASSGPFPRLAGKDTQYF. The CDR3, as DNA: TGTGCCAGCAGCGGTCCCTTTCCCCGACTAGCGGGGAAAGATACGCAGTATTTT.

This clonotype has a handful of counts. The V gene is TRBV24-1, the J gene TRBJ2-2; D uncertain. V was cut by 1 base and J by 4 bases, with 12 bases left in between. CDR3 size: 16 residues. Germline loops: CDR1 KGHDR, CDR2 SFDVKD. The CDR3 loop reads CATSDFYSDPTGELFF. In DNA, the CDR3 is TGTGCCACCAGTGATTTCTATAGTGACCCCACCGGGGAGCTGTTTTTT.

Notes on this clonotype: This may come from a read error, since a much larger clone is one base off. V and J are TRBV4-2 and TRBJ2-5; 7 bases match TRBD2. CDR3 length: 16 residues. The germline V gene encodes CDR1 LGHNA and CDR2 YNFKEQ. V shed 1 base, J shed 1 base, and the junction held 6 bases outside the gene matches. CDR3 bases: TGTGCCAGCAGCCAAGTCCGAGCGGGACCCCAAGAGACCCAGTACTTC. Translation: CASSQVRAGPQETQYF.

This clonotype has more than one count but fewer than ten. This chain links TRBV12-3 or TRBV12-4 with TRBJ1-5; maybe TRBD1 (5 bases). Trimming left V 5 bases short and J 5 bases short, with 13 bases between. This CDR3 has 14 residues. This CDR3 is CASSPTWGDQPQHF. CDR3 DNA sequence: TGTGCCAGCAGTCCTACGTGGGGGGATCAGCCCCAGCATTTT.

This clonotype was counted many times. CDR3 loop: CAIGATTNTGELFF. DNA for the CDR3: TGTGCCATCGGTGCGACTACGAACACCGGGGAGCTGTTTTTT. The chain links TRBV10-3 to TRBJ2-2, with D maybe TRBD2 (5 bases). The V gene lost 8 bases and the J gene lost 0 bases, with 10 bases spanning the gap. The CDR3 contains 14 residues. Looked up from germline, CDR1 is ENHRY and CDR2 is SYGVKD.

In this sample, this clonotype turned up many times. The chain uses TRBV4-3 and TRBJ2-7, with 8 bases fitting TRBD2. The CDR3 spans 16 residues. The trim removed 0 bases at V and 5 bases at J, leaving 9 bases unmatched. Germline assignment: CDR1 LGHNA and CDR2 YSLEER. Here the CDR3 DNA reads TGCGCCAGCAGCCAAGATAGAGCGGGAGTTGGAAACGAGCAGTACTTC. Translation gives CASSQDRAGVGNEQYF.

This clonotype was counted a few times. The gene calls are TRBV5-1 and TRBJ1-2; TRBD1 matches at 7 bases. There are 15 residues in the CDR3. In germline, CDR1 is SGHRS, CDR2 YFSETQ. The V segment lost 0 bases and the J segment 5 bases; nucleotides outside the gene matches: 7. CDR3 coding DNA: TGCGCCAGCAGCTTGGATGCAGGGGGAACTTATGGCTACACCTTC. This codes for CASSLDAGGTYGYTF.

This clonotype has ten or more counts. The V gene is TRBV5-5, the J gene TRBJ2-2; D may correspond to TRBD1 or TRBD2 (5 bases each). V shed 0 bases and J shed 8 bases, with 17 bases lying between them. This CDR3 has 16 amino acids. The germline CDR1 and CDR2 sequences are SGHKS and YYEKEE (reference sequence). CDR3 region: CASSLVGTGNPGELFF. In DNA form, the CDR3 reads TGTGCCAGCAGCTTGGTTGGGACGGGAAACCCGGGGGAGCTGTTTTTT.

This clonotype has a count of ten or more. This rearrangement joins TRBV27 to TRBJ2-1; 9 nucleotides agree with TRBD1. Losses at the gene ends were 2 bases for V and 2 bases for J; bases not matched to a gene: 1. Germline CDR1 is MNHEY and CDR2 is SMNVEV (reference sequence). CDR3 length equals 15 residues. The CDR3 nucleotides read TGTGCCAGCAGTTTACGACAGGGGGCCTACAATGAGCAGTTCTTC. Protein: CASSLRQGAYNEQFF.